Each of the 9 T cell receptor beta chains below was sequenced from the same sample in a study of cytomegalovirus exposure and HLA in healthy donors. The PCR was carried out with 60 Vbeta primers and 13 Jbeta primers. The table came from immunoSEQ multiplex PCR; TCRdb's copy has only in-frame clones and leaves some out. The data contain roughly 120,000 clones, approximately 80% of them singletons. The sequencing input was PBMCs. The receptors originated from a man aged 25 to 40 in good health and CMV-seropositive.

Concerning this clone: One end of the junction varies from germline; a read error may be responsible. The chain recombines TRBV14 with TRBJ1-4, with D possibly matching TRBD1 (6 bases). There are 14 residues in the CDR3. In germline, CDR1 is SGHDN, CDR2 FVKESK. The CDR3 region is CASSKEQGSEKLFF. The CDR3 DNA reads TGTGCCAGCAGCAAAGAACAGGGCAGTGAAAAACTGTTTTTT. Variable domain in full (rest from reference TRBV14 and TRBJ1-4): EAGVTQFPSHSVIEKGQTVTLRCDPISGHDNLYWYRRVMGKEIKFLLHFVKESKQDESGMPNNRFLAERTGGTYSTLKVQPAELEDSGVYFCASSKEQGSEKLFFGSGTQLSVL.

The V call is TRBV14, the J call TRBJ2-4; D not certain. With 3 bases removed from V and 3 bases from J, the gap between germline ends came to 18 bases. This CDR3 spans 17 amino acids. Per the germline V gene, CDR1 is SGHDN and CDR2 is FVKESK. The CDR3 DNA is TGTGCCAGCAGCCAGATTGGAGTAACCGGCGGCAAAAACATTCAGTACTTC. Translation gives CASSQIGVTGGKNIQYF.

CDR3 sequence (DNA): TGTGCCAGCTCACCACCTTTTGCAGAGGGCACTGAAGCTTTCTTT. It codes for CASSPPFAEGTEAFF. The genes are TRBV18 and TRBJ1-1; D call uncertain. The germline gives CDR1 KGHSH, CDR2 LQKENI. The CDR3 consists of 15 residues. V was clipped by 0 bases and J by 4 bases, with 12 bases between them.

This sequence joins TRBV6-1 and TRBJ2-5, with D possibly being TRBD1 (5 bases). The DNA matches TRBJ2-7 better at its end, which makes the J call doubtful. The CDR3 consists of 14 residues. CDR1 is MNHNS, CDR2 SASEGT, per germline. The CDR3 DNA is TGTGCCAGCAGTGAATGGGGCAGCTCCTACGAGCAGTACTTC. It specifies CASSEWGSSYEQYF.

The CDR3 spells CASSATGQGARGEQFF. DNA of the CDR3: TGTGCCAGCAGCGCGACGGGACAGGGGGCGAGGGGTGAGCAGTTCTTC. The chain carries TRBV9 and TRBJ2-1, with 12 positions matching TRBD1. This CDR3 is 16 amino acids long. In germline, CDR1 is SGDLS, CDR2 YYNGEE. V trimming: 3 bases; J trimming: 9 bases; junction bases outside the gene matches: 10.

The genes are TRBV6-6 and TRBJ2-2; 8 bases agree with TRBD1. The CDR3 contains 14 residues. Germline CDR1 is MNHNY and CDR2 is SVGAGI (reference sequence). J gave up 3 bases and V 5 bases, and 2 bases lay outside the gene matches. CDR3 in DNA: TGTGCCAGCAGTGCGACAGGGGACACCGGGGAGCTGTTTTTT. Translated, it gives CASSATGDTGELFF.

This clone was observed once. The V gene is TRBV19, the J gene TRBJ1-5; D is possibly TRBD1 (5 bases). Germline assignment: CDR1 LNHDA and CDR2 SQIVND (reference sequence). With 6 bases removed from V and 0 bases from J, the gap between germline ends came to 15 bases. The CDR3 extends over 16 amino acids. DNA of the CDR3: TGTGCCAGTAGGAGGCCCGGGGGGGATAGCAATCAGCCCCAGCATTTT. Residues: CASRRPGGDSNQPQHF.

The chain is built from TRBV18 and TRBJ1-1; a weak D match, TRBD1 (6 bases). V dropped 2 bases and J dropped 11 bases, with 15 bases sitting between them. The CDR3 consists of 13 residues. Germline V gene lookup returns CDR1 KGHSH and CDR2 LQKENI. The CDR3 nucleotides read TGTGCCAGCTCACCAACGGCAGGGGATTTGGCTTTCTTT. Encoded protein: CASSPTAGDLAFF.

The rearrangement joins TRBV5-1 to TRBJ1-1, with unresolved D. V lost 6 bases and J lost 1, with 10 bases in between. Germline V gives CDR1 SGHRS, CDR2 YFSETQ. The CDR3 loop spans 13 amino acids. CDR3: CASTLVANTEAFF. Here the CDR3 DNA reads TGCGCCAGCACCCTAGTCGCGAACACTGAAGCTTTCTTT.